This TCR beta chain was captured by sequencing in a study of T cell repertoires in cytomegalovirus infection. At the level of the study: The authors used CMV epitopes that were HLA-C-restricted (recently identified) and HLA-B-restricted (well studied).

In TCRdb, the reads were re-called with MiXCR into one record per CDR3 protein. The table has 310,000 or so distinct CDR3 sequences, roughly 25% seen once. In regard to this clonotype: Its antigen is unidentified.

Germline CDR1 is MDHEN and CDR2 is SYDVKM. Trimming took off 8 bases at V and 3 bases at J, with 14 bases between the two ends. This CDR3 has 13 residues. This TCR derives from a human donor in good health (CMV status not recorded). Some clones in this sample may be carry-over from other donors' samples. This chain links TRBV28 with TRBJ2-7, with TRBD1 as a possible D gene (5 bases). Sequenced here: cultured PBMCs, sampled from culture after CMV antigen stimulation. CDR3 in amino acids: CASATGQSYEQYF. CDR3 coding DNA: TGTGCCAGCGCTACAGGCCAGAGCTACGAGCAGTACTTC.